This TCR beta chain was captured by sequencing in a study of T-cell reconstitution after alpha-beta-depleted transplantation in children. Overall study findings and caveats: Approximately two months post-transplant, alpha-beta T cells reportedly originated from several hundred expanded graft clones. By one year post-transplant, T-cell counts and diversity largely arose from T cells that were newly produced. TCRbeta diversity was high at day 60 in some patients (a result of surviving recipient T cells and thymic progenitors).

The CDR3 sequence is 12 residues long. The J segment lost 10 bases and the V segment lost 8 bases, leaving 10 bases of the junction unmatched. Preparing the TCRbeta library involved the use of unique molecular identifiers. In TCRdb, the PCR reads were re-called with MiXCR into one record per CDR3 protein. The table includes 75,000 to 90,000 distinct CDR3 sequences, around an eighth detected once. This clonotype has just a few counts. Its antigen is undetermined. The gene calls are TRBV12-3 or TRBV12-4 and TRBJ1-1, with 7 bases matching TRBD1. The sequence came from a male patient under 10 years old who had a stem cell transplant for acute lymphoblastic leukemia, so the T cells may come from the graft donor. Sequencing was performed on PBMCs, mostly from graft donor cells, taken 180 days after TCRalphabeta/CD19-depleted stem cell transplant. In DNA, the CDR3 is TGTGCCAGCGGGGGACAGCCGATTGGAGCTTTCTTT. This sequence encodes CASGGQPIGAFF.